This TCR beta chain comes out of a study of T-cell reconstitution after alpha-beta-depleted transplantation in children (dated by TCRdb to the mid-2010s). Turning to the overall study: Using TCR repertoire profiling, the study followed T-cell immune reconstitution in a quantitative way in children after TCRalphabeta/CD19-depleted allogeneic hematopoietic cell transplantation.

Receptor amplification or capture employed PCR. The sequencer was an Illumina HiSeq 2500. TCR library preparation used molecular barcoding, with unique molecular identifiers applied to normalize quantification of the TCRbeta repertoire. TCRdb trimmed public reads at Q25 via fastp, called clones via MiXCR and kept in-frame beta chains. Here each entry gathers all rows of one CDR3 protein and keeps the most common genes and DNA. Across this sample there are 97,000 or so distinct CDR3 sequences, with approximately 8% seen only once. About 17% of the sample is held by the ten biggest clonotypes. From the germline V gene, CDR1 is MGHDK and CDR2 is SYGVNS. V and J lose 2 bases and 2 bases, and a span of 7 bases separates them. Spanning cysteine to phenylalanine, the CDR3 consists of 13 amino acids. Only CDR3 DNA remains: 39 bases, in frame from the first base. This clonotype was picked up many times. The specificity of this receptor is unknown. Base qualities are not at hand, and no much larger clone is one base apart.

Findings and caveats that apply to the study as a whole: About two months after transplant, the apparently early recovery of alphabetaT-cell counts reportedly depended on just several hundred clones that had expanded rapidly and came from non-depleted graft cells. Over the following months the frequencies of hyperexpanded clones went down, and after one year T-cell counts and TCRbeta diversity were mostly credited to newly produced T cells. In some patients, the high TCRbeta diversity seen at day 60 was put down to recipient T cells and intrathymic progenitors that had survived conditioning.

This specimen's treatment or condition label, interpreted: allogeneic hematopoietic cell transplantation with graft depleted of TCRalphabeta T cells and CD19 B cells. The children who served as transplant recipients had been given grafts of TCRalphabeta/CD19-depleted allogeneic hematopoietic cells. This TCR derives from a boy younger than 10 with acute lymphoblastic leukemia, due to receive a stem cell transplant. This sample comprised PBMCs, obtained before TCRalphabeta/CD19-depleted stem cell transplant. The rearranged segments are TRBV25-1 and TRBJ2-7, with no confidently assigned D gene. The DNA reads TGTGCCAGCAGTGAACAGGTCCCCTACGAGCAGTACTTC. This encodes CASSEQVPYEQYF.